This record concerns one T cell receptor (beta chain) sequence. The data are from a study of cytomegalovirus exposure and HLA in healthy donors. Primers for the PCR totalled 60 Vbeta and 13 Jbeta. Sequencing was performed with immunoSEQ multiplex PCR; in TCRdb, only in-frame clones are kept and a portion is missing. This sample yields some 50,000 clones, of which around 72% are seen a single time; roughly a fifth belongs to the top ten. Per germline, CDR1 SGDLS and CDR2 YYNGEE. The CDR3 runs to 16 residues. V was clipped by 3 bases and J by 9 bases; unmatched bases: 15. The chain combines TRBV9 with TRBJ2-1, with 7 bases aligning to TRBD2. The specimen sequenced was PBMCs. This sequence was found in a woman between 45 and 60 years old in good health and CMV-seropositive. CDR3 bases: TGTGCCAGCAGCGGACAGTTGGCGGGAGCGGAGATTGAGCAGTTCTTC. As protein: CASSGQLAGAEIEQFF.